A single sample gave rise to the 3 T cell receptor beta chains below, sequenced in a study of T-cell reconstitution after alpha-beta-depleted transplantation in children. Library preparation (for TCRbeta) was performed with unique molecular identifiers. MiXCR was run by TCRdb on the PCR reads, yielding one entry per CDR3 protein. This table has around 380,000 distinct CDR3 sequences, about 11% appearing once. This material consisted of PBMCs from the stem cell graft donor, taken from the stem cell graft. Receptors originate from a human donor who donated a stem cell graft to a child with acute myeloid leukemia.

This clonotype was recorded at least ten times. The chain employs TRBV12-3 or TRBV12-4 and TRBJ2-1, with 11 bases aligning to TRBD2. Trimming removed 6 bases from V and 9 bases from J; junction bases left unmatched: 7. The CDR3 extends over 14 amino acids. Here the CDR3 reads CASRLAGVNSEQFF. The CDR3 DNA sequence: TGTGCCAGCAGACTAGCGGGAGTGAATTCTGAGCAGTTCTTC.

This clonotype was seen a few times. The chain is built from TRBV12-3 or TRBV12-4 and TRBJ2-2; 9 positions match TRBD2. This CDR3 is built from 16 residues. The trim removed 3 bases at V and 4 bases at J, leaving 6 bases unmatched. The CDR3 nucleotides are TGTGCCAGCAGTTTCTCTAGCGGGATTGTCACCGGGGAGCTGTTTTTT. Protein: CASSFSSGIVTGELFF.

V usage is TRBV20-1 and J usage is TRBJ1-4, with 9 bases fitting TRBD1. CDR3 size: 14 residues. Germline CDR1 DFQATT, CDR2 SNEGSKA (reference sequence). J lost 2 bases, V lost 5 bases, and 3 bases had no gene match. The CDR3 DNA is TGCAGTGCTTACAGGGGGCCCACTAATGAAAAACTGTTTTTT. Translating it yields CSAYRGPTNEKLFF.